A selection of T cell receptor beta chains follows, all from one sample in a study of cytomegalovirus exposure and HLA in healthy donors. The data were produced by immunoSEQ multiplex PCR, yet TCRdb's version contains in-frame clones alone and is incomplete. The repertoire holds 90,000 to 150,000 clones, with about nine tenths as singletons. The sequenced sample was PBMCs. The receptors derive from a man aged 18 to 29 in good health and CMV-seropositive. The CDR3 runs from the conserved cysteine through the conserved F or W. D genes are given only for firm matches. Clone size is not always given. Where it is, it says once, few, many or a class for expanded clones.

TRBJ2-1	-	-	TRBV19	CASSIRNEQFF	TGTGCCAGTAGTATCAGGAATGAGCAGTTCTTC
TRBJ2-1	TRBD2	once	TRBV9	CASSVGSGGLEQFF	TGTGCCAGCAGCGTAGGGAGCGGGGGGCTTGAGCAGTTCTTC
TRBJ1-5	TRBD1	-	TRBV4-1	CASSQDVTGAQPQHF	TGCGCCAGCAGCCAAGATGTGACAGGGGCCCAGCCCCAGCATTTT
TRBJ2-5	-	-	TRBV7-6	CASSSRNVETQYF	TGTGCCAGCAGCTCTCGTAATGTGGAGACCCAGTACTTC
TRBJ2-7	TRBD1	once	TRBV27	CASSAGTGLTYEQYF	TGTGCCAGCAGTGCCGGGACAGGCCTAACCTACGAGCAGTACTTC
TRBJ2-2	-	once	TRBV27	CASREQGPGELFF	TGTGCCAGCAGGGAACAGGGTCCCGGGGAGCTGTTTTTT
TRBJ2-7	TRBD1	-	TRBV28	CASRRSRTGASYEQYF	TGTGCCAGCAGACGCTCTAGGACAGGGGCCTCCTACGAGCAGTACTTC
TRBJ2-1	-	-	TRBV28	CASTPAGYNEQFF	TGTGCCAGCACCCCGGCGGGCTACAATGAGCAGTTCTTC
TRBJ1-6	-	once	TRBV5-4	CASSSDRNNSPLHF	TGTGCCAGCAGCTCCGACAGGAATAATTCACCCCTCCACTTT
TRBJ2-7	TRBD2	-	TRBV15	CATSRDQAASGLQYF	TGTGCCACCAGCAGAGATCAGGCGGCTAGCGGACTTCAGTACTTC
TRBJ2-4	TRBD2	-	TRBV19	CASNGGGLAKNIQYF	TGTGCCAGTAATGGGGGGGGATTAGCCAAAAACATTCAGTACTTC
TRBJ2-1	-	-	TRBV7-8	CASSERGGAHSSYNEQFF	TGTGCCAGCAGCGAAAGGGGGGGGGCCCACAGCTCCTACAATGAGCAGTTCTTC
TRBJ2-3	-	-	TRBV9	CASSPGGSVTDTQYF	TGTGCCAGCAGCCCCGGAGGGTCAGTGACAGATACGCAGTATTTT
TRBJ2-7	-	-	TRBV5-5	CASSPLQGELGEQYF	TGTGCCAGCAGCCCCCTCCAGGGCGAGTTGGGCGAGCAGTACTTC
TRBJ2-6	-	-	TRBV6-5	CASSRGTSGANVLTF	TGTGCCAGCAGCCGCGGAACCTCTGGGGCCAACGTCCTGACTTTC
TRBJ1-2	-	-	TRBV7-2	CASSLDSYGYTF	TGTGCCAGCAGCTTAGACTCCTATGGCTACACCTTC
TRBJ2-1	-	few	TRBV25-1	CASQGSGSSYNEQFF	TGTGCCAGCCAGGGGTCAGGGAGCTCCTACAATGAGCAGTTCTTC
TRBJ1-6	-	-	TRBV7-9	CASSSTGSPLHF	TGTGCCAGCAGCTCCACGGGGTCACCCCTCCACTTT
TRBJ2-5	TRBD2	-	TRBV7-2	CASSLNSGGQETQYF	TGTGCCAGCAGCTTGAATAGCGGGGGGCAAGAGACCCAGTACTTC
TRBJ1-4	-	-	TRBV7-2	CASSLESGNEKLFF	TGTGCCAGCAGCTTAGAGAGTGGTAATGAAAAACTGTTTTTT
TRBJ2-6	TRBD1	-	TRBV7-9	CATPGTEPSSGANVLTF	TGTGCCACCCCCGGGACAGAACCATCCTCTGGGGCCAACGTCCTGACTTTC
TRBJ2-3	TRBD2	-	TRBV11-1	CASSSRLAGPSTDTQYF	TGTGCCAGCAGCTCCCGACTAGCGGGGCCGAGCACAGATACGCAGTATTTT
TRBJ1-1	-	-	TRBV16	CASSLNQGAVGNTEAFF	TGTGCCAGCAGCTTAAATCAAGGGGCAGTGGGAAACACTGAAGCTTTCTTT
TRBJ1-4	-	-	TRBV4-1	CASSQDGSLEKLFF	TGCGCCAGCAGCCAAGATGGCTCTTTGGAAAAACTGTTTTTT